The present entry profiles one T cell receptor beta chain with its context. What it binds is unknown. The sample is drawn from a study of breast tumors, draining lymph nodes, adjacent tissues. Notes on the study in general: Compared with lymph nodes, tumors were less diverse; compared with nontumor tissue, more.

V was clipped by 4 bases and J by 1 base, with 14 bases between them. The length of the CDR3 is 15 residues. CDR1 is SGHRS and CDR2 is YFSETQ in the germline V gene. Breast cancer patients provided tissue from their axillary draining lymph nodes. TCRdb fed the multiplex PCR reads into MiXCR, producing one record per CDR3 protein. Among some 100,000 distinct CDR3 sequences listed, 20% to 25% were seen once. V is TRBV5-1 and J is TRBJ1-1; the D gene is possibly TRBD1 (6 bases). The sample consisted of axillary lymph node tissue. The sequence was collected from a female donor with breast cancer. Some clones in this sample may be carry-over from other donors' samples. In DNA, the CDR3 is TGCGCCAGCAGCCTGTCAGGGGTATCGAACACTGAAGCTTTCTTT. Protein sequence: CASSLSGVSNTEAFF.